This TCR beta chain was found in a study of blood T cell repertoires in COVID-19. Across the whole study: The study drew acute and convalescent COVID-19 samples from the United States, Italy and Spain. Sample material is recorded as cDNA or gDNA derived from T cells, B-cell-depleted T cells, or PBMCs.

The CDR3 spans 13 residues. Germline lookup yields CDR1 DFQATT and CDR2 SNEGSKA (reference sequence). Trimming removed 3 bases at V and 6 bases at J, with 15 bases between. Per the authors' pipeline: It was from reference gene primer amplification that nucleated cell counts were estimated. The method was immunoSEQ multiplex PCR; TCRdb's version includes in-frame clones alone and lacks a portion of them. The DNA was the basis for D and trimming; V, J and clone size are from that table. This table has 150,000 to 200,000 clones, over 75% appearing once. The chain carries TRBV20-1 and TRBJ2-7, with D tentatively TRBD2 (5 bases). Sequenced: peripheral blood. The source of this sequence is a human donor in a cohort sampled during active COVID-19. In nucleotides, the CDR3 is TGCAGTGCTAGTCAAGCCCCCCGGGGCGAGCAGTACTTC. It encodes CSASQAPRGEQYF.